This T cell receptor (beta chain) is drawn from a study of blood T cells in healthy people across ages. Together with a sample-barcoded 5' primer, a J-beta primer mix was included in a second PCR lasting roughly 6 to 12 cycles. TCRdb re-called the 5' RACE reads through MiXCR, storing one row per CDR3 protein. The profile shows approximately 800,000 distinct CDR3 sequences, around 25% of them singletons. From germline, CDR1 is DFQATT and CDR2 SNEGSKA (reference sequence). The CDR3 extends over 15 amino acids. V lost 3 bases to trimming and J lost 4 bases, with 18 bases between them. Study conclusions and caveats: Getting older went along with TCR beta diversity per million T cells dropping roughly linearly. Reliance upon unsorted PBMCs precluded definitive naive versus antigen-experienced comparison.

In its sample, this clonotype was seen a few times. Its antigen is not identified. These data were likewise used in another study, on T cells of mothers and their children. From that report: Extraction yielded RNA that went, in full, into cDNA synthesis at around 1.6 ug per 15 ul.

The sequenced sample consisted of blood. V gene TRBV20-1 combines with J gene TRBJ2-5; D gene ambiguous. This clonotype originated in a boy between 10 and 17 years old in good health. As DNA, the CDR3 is TGCAGTGCTAGCCCCGTGGGGAAAAAGAGAGAGACCCAGTACTTC. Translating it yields CSASPVGKKRETQYF.